The sequence of this TCR beta chain was determined in a study of chemoradiotherapy in HPV16-positive cancers. Assay used: immunoSEQ multiplex PCR; TCRdb lists only in-frame clones, some missing. Counted here are fewer than 20,000 clones, nearly 90% occurring once; the ten biggest clones make up roughly 2.4%. V gave up 2 bases and J gave up 2 bases, with 16 bases separating them. This CDR3 contains 17 residues. Germline CDR1 LNHDA, CDR2 SQIVND (reference sequence). The genes are TRBV19 and TRBJ1-5; D might be TRBD1 (5 bases). The sample consisted of blood, taken from a patient who underwent chemoradiotherapy. This TCR was recovered from a human donor with HPV-associated anogenital cancer. CDR3 nucleotides: TGTGCCAGTAGTATAAGTTTCAGGGAAAGAGGCAATCAGCCCCAGCATTTT. This translates into CASSISFRERGNQPQHF.